This entry lists 20 T cell receptor beta chains sequenced from one sample in a study of T cell responses to AZD1222 COVID-19 vaccine. The table came from immunoSEQ multiplex PCR; TCRdb's copy has only in-frame clones and leaves some out. The repertoire holds more than 85,000 clones, with around nine tenths as singletons. Sequenced material: peripheral blood, taken 28 days after the second AZD1222 dose. Receptors were obtained from an adult who received the AZD1222 COVID-19 vaccine.

The J gene is TRBJ1-4, the V gene TRBV5-5; 9 bases match TRBD1. Trimming at V came to 4 bases and at J to 0 bases, leaving 4 bases not matched to a gene. In germline, CDR1 is SGHKS, CDR2 YYEKEE (reference sequence). The length of the CDR3 is 16 residues. The CDR3 region has the DNA TGTGCCAGCAGCCCGTGGACAGGGGCAACTAATGAAAAACTGTTTTTT. Translated, it gives CASSPWTGATNEKLFF.

The chain links TRBV19 to TRBJ1-5; D gene unclear. Germline V lookup: CDR1 LNHDA, CDR2 SQIVND (reference sequence). Trimming removed 8 bases from V and 6 bases from J, with 20 bases in between. CDR3 size: 15 residues. CDR3 bases: TGTGCCAGTTCGGTAGGTACTATGTTAGGTCAGCCCCAGCATTTT. Translated: CASSVGTMLGQPQHF.

The V call is TRBV27, the J call TRBJ2-7; 8 bases map to TRBD1. CDR1 is MNHEY and CDR2 is SMNVEV in the germline V gene (reference sequence). The CDR3 totals 14 residues. V lost 2 bases, J lost 2 bases, and 2 bases stayed unmatched. The DNA for the CDR3 is TGTGCCAGCAGTTTACCAGGGGGCCCCTACGAGCAGTACTTC. Amino acid sequence: CASSLPGGPYEQYF.

The gene calls are TRBV27 and TRBJ2-2; 9 bases map to TRBD2. CDR1 and CDR2 from the germline V gene are MNHEY and SMNVEV (reference sequence). The V and J ends lost 2 bases and 6 bases, in that order; junction bases with no gene match: 4. The CDR3 sequence is 15 residues long. The CDR3 nucleotides read TGTGCCAGCAGTTTAGCGGGAGGGCCCGCCGGGGAGCTGTTTTTT. Protein sequence: CASSLAGGPAGELFF.

J is TRBJ2-7 and V is TRBV2; D remains ambiguous. Trimming pared 7 bases from V and 3 bases from J, leaving 10 bases between. This CDR3 comprises 12 residues. Germline V gene lookup returns CDR1 SNHLY and CDR2 FYNNEI. In nucleotides, the CDR3 is TGTGCCAGCAAGGCAGATAGCTACGAGCAGTACTTC. Encoded protein: CASKADSYEQYF.

The chain uses TRBV27 and TRBJ2-1; weak D call: TRBD1 (6 bases). V shed 9 bases and J shed 7 bases, with 16 bases lying between them. Per germline, CDR1 MNHEY and CDR2 SMNVEV (reference sequence). There are 13 residues in the CDR3. This chain's CDR3 is CASVGFGQNEQFF. The CDR3 coding sequence is TGTGCCAGTGTGGGTTTTGGACAGAATGAGCAGTTCTTC.

CDR3 bases: TGTGCCAGCAGCTTGGGGGGCCGGGGGGGCGCAGATACGCAGTATTTT. Protein product: CASSLGGRGGADTQYF. The J gene is TRBJ2-3, the V gene TRBV5-4; 8 bases are a match to TRBD2. The germline V gene encodes CDR1 SGHNT and CDR2 YYREEE (reference sequence). J gave up 4 bases and V 0 bases, and 7 bases lay outside the gene matches. The CDR3 length is 16 residues.

The chain combines TRBV10-3 with TRBJ2-3, with D perhaps matching TRBD1 (7 bases). Germline assignment: CDR1 ENHRY and CDR2 SYGVKD. The CDR3 has 14 amino acids. Trimming took 6 bases from V and 3 from J, leaving 13 bases between them. The CDR3 is CAISQTGRTDTQYF. Here the CDR3 DNA reads TGTGCCATCAGCCAGACAGGGAGGACAGATACGCAGTATTTT.

The chain recombines TRBV27 with TRBJ2-7; 10 bases are a match to TRBD2. The germline CDR1 and CDR2 sequences are MNHEY and SMNVEV (reference sequence). J was trimmed by 1 base and V by 5 bases; bases with no gene match: 8. The CDR3 covers 16 residues. In nucleotides, the CDR3 is TGTGCCAGCAGTCAACGACTAGCGGGTATTTCCTACGAGCAGTACTTC. Protein: CASSQRLAGISYEQYF.

This chain connects TRBV5-1 to TRBJ1-3, with D maybe TRBD1 (5 bases). Between the trimmed V and J ends, which lost 4 bases and 4 bases, there was a span of 18 bases. This CDR3 is 16 amino acids long. Germline CDR1 and CDR2: SGHRS and YFSETQ. The CDR3 sequence: CASSRLGGVTGNTIYF. The CDR3 DNA reads as TGCGCCAGCAGCCGCTTGGGAGGGGTGACAGGAAACACCATATATTTT. Based on the CDR3 plus reference TRBV5-1 and TRBJ1-3, the full variable domain is KAGVTQTPRYLIKTRGQQVTLSCSPISGHRSVSWYQQTPGQGLQFLFEYFSETQRNKGNFPGRFSGRQFSNSRSEMNVSTLELGDSALYLCASSRLGGVTGNTIYFGEGSWLTVV.

The chain employs TRBV7-9 and TRBJ2-2; D uncertain. V was pared by 1 base and J by 9 bases, with 3 bases between. CDR3 length equals 11 residues. Germline V lookup: CDR1 SEHNR, CDR2 FQNEAQ (reference sequence). The CDR3 bases are TGTGCCAGCAGCTTAGTCAGGGAGCTGTTTTTT. This sequence encodes CASSLVRELFF.

The V gene is TRBV9, the J gene TRBJ1-2; 9 nucleotides match TRBD1. The germline V gene encodes CDR1 SGDLS and CDR2 YYNGEE. V lost 0 bases to trimming and J lost 2 bases; unmatched junction nucleotides: 2. CDR3 size: 15 residues. In DNA form, the CDR3 reads TGTGCCAGCAGCGTAGGGACAGGGGAGAACTATGGCTACACCTTC. Translated: CASSVGTGENYGYTF.

The chain has TRBV28 and TRBJ1-5; 7 nucleotides match TRBD1. The CDR3 consists of 15 residues. CDR1 and CDR2 from the germline V gene are MDHEN and SYDVKM. V lost 1 base and J lost 12; bases outside the gene matches: 12. The CDR3 DNA sequence: TGTGCCAGCAGTTTATTTGGGACAGCAATTGGGAGCCAGCATTTT. Protein: CASSLFGTAIGSQHF.

This sequence joins TRBV9 and TRBJ2-7; D gene uncertain. Germline CDR1 and CDR2: SGDLS and YYNGEE. The germline V and J ends were trimmed by 4 bases and 2 bases, with 13 bases remaining between them. This CDR3 region has 14 residues. This CDR3 reads CASSPPRTPYEQYF. The CDR3 DNA sequence: TGTGCCAGCAGCCCCCCCAGGACCCCCTACGAGCAGTACTTC.

This rearrangement joins TRBV7-8 to TRBJ1-2, with TRBD1 as a possible D gene (6 bases). Germline lookup yields CDR1 SGHVS and CDR2 FQNEAQ. The CDR3 runs to 16 residues. Deletions cut 0 bases from V and 6 bases from J, with 17 bases between. This CDR3 is CASSLAGQGRYDGYTF. The CDR3 nucleotides are TGTGCCAGCAGCTTAGCAGGGCAGGGGAGGTATGATGGCTACACCTTC.

This clone was counted a few times. The gene calls are TRBV12-3 or TRBV12-4 and TRBJ2-7; D gene uncertain. The CDR3 sequence is 12 residues long. With 6 bases removed from V and 2 bases from J, the gap between germline ends came to 8 bases. The CDR3 bases are TGTGCCAGCAGCCAGGCTACCTACGAGCAGTACTTC. Protein product: CASSQATYEQYF.

The chain employs TRBV5-4 and TRBJ2-5, with unresolved D. V shed 0 bases and J shed 2 bases, with 8 bases lying between them. Germline CDR1 is SGHNT and CDR2 is YYREEE (reference sequence). The CDR3 contains 14 residues. DNA of the CDR3: TGTGCCAGCAGCTTGGACCCAGCTCAAGAGACCCAGTACTTC. It encodes CASSLDPAQETQYF.

This clone was seen only once. Additional DNA sequences in this sample encode the identical CDR3. The chain is built from TRBV7-8 and TRBJ2-2; D not certain. The CDR3 is 14 amino acids. V was shortened by 0 bases and J by 3 bases, with 5 bases between the two germline ends. Germline V CDR1 and CDR2: SGHVS, FQNEAQ. For the CDR3, the DNA is TGTGCCAGCAGCTTAGCGGGTTACACCGGGGAGCTGTTTTTT. Protein: CASSLAGYTGELFF.

The V call is TRBV11-2, the J call TRBJ1-6; 7 positions agree with TRBD1. CDR1 and CDR2 from the germline V gene are SGHAT and FQNNGV. The trim removed 5 bases at V and 10 bases at J, leaving 11 bases unmatched. This CDR3 spans 15 amino acids. For the CDR3, the DNA is TGTGCCAGCAGCCCTCTCGGACAGGTTGAATCACCCCTCCACTTT. It is translated as CASSPLGQVESPLHF.

J is TRBJ2-5 and V is TRBV5-1, with D possibly called TRBD1 or TRBD2 (7 bases each). CDR3 length: 16 amino acids. CDR1 and CDR2 from the germline V gene are SGHRS and YFSETQ. Between the trimmed V and J ends, which lost 0 bases and 1 base, there was a span of 13 bases. CDR3 nucleotide sequence: TGCGCCAGCAGCTTGGGTCCAGGGGGGGTCCAAGAGACCCAGTACTTC. Translating it yields CASSLGPGGVQETQYF.